This T cell receptor (beta chain) was captured in a study of cytomegalovirus exposure and HLA in healthy donors. About the research overall: The 120 or so validation repertoires used the same platform as the 650 to 850 first-cohort repertoires (as reported by a later analysis). General study results and limits: Listed as cytomegalovirus-associated were approximately 160 TCR beta chains. According to reports, the classifier identified cytomegalovirus status with high specificity and sensitivity.

Data came from immunoSEQ multiplex PCR; TCRdb stores just in-frame clones and leaves some out. The sample carries approximately 190,000 clones, around 84% recorded once. There are many counts of this clone. The antigen is not known. The donors were part of the approximately 130-subject validation cohort, which stood apart from the 666-subject first cohort. The specimen sequenced was PBMCs. The clonotype comes from a young woman in good health and CMV-seropositive.

DNA for the CDR3: TGTGCCAGCAGTTTCTCGGCAGGGGTCCAGGAGCCCCAGCATTTT. This codes for CASSFSAGVQEPQHF. The chain recombines TRBV27 with TRBJ1-5; D might be TRBD1 (6 bases). The V end was cut by 3 bases, the J end by 8 bases, with 17 bases between. This CDR3 has 15 amino acids. From germline, CDR1 is MNHEY and CDR2 SMNVEV (reference sequence).